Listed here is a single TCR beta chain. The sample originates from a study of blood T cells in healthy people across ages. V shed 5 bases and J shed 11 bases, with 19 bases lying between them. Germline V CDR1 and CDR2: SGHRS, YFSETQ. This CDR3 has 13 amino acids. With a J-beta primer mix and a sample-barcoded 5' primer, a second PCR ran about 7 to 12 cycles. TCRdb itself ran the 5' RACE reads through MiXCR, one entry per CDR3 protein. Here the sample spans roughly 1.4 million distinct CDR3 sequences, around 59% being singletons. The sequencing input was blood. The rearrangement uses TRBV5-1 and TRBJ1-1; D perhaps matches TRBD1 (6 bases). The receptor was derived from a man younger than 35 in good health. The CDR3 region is CASRKDSQAGAFF. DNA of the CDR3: TGCGCCAGCAGAAAGGACAGCCAGGCCGGGGCTTTCTTT.